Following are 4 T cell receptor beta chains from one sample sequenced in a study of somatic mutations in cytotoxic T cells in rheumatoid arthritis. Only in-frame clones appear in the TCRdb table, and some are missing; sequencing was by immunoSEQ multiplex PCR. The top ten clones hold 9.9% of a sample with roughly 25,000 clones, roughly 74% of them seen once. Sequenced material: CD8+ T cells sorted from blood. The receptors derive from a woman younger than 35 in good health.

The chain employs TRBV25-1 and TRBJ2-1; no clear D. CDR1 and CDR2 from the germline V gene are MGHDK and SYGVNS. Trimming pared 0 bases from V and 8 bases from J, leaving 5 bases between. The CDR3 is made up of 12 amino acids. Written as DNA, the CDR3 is TGTGCCAGCAGTGAATACGGACATGAGCAGTTCTTC. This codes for CASSEYGHEQFF.

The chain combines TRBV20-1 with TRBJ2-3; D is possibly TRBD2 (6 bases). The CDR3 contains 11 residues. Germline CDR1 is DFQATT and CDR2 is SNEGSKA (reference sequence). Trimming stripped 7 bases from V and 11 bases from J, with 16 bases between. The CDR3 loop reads CSVPDPGGQYF. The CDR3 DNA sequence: TGCAGTGTTCCAGACCCCGGGGGGCAGTATTTT.

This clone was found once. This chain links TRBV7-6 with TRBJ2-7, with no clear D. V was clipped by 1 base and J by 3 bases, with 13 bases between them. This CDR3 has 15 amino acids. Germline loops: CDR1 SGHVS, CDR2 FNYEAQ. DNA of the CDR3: TGTGCCAGCAGCTTAGGCCCGGTCCCAAGCTACGAGCAGTACGTC. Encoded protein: CASSLGPVPSYEQYV.

The CDR3 sequence is CASTPIGQNYKANYGYTF. The DNA for the CDR3 is TGTGCCAGTACCCCAATCGGACAGAACTATAAAGCTAACTATGGCTACACCTTC. The chain uses TRBV19 and TRBJ1-2; D is perhaps TRBD1 (6 bases). Germline V gene lookup returns CDR1 LNHDA and CDR2 SQIVND (reference sequence). V was cut by 7 bases and J by 0 bases, with 24 bases left in between. The CDR3 runs to 18 residues.